This T cell receptor beta chain derives from a study of T cells in Graves' hyperthyroidism and ophthalmopathy. RNA transcripts served as the template for amplifying TCR beta CDR3 regions. HTBI primers were the set used in a first-round RT-PCR of the TCR CDR3. TCRdb re-derived calls from the multiplex PCR reads in MiXCR, one entry per CDR3 protein. This table holds 500,000 to 650,000 distinct CDR3 sequences, approximately 48% found once. This clonotype has a single count. This TCR was sampled from an adult woman with Graves' disease, either hyperthyroidism or ophthalmopathy (not recorded which). The material sequenced was peripheral blood or thyroid tissue (not recorded which).

Here the CDR3 DNA reads TGTGCCATCAGGGGAGGAAAGTTGGATTCACCCCTCCACTTT. Amino acid sequence: CAIRGGKLDSPLHF. The chain combines TRBV10-3 with TRBJ1-6; D ambiguous. Germline V gene lookup returns CDR1 ENHRY and CDR2 SYGVKD. Trimming took 6 bases from V and 8 from J, leaving 14 bases between them. The CDR3 runs to 14 residues.